What follows is one T cell receptor (beta chain) and its context. These data originate in a study of blood T cell repertoires in COVID-19. Study-wide background: Sites in the United States, Italy and Spain provided acute and convalescent COVID-19 samples. PBMCs, B-cell-depleted T cells, or T cells were the source of the cDNA or gDNA that made up the material.

The V end lost 1 base, the J end lost 7 bases, and 5 bases lay between the germline ends. The germline V gene encodes CDR1 SGHVS and CDR2 FNYEAQ. The CDR3 is 11 amino acids. As handled by the study authors: Nucleated cell counts were estimated from reference gene primer amplification. Assay used: immunoSEQ multiplex PCR; TCRdb lists only in-frame clones, some missing. Clone size and V and J calls were adopted from that table, with D and trimming inferred from the DNA. Of 52,000 or so clones detected, over 80% appear once; the ten largest clones hold roughly 17%. This TCR was sampled from a man aged 35 to 55 with acute or convalescent COVID-19. The chain uses TRBV7-6 and TRBJ2-7, with no clear D. What was sequenced was peripheral blood. The CDR3 region is CASSLVGEQYF. The CDR3 bases are TGTGCCAGCAGCTTAGTCGGGGAGCAGTACTTC.